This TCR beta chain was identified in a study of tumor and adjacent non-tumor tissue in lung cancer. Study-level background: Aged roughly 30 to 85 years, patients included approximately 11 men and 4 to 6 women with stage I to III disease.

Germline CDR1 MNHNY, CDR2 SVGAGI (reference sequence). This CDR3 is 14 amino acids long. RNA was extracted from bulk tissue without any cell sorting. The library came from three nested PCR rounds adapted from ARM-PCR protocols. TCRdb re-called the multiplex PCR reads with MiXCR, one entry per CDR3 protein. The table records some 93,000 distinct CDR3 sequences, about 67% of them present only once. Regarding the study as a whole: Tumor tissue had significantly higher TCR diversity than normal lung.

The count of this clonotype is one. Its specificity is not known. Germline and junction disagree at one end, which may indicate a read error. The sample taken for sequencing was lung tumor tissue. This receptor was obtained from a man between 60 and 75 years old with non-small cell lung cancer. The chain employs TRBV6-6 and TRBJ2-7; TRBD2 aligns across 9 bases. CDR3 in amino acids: CANSFVSGGYEQYF. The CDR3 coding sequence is TGTGCCAACAGTTTCGTTAGCGGGGGCTATGAGCAGTACTTC.